This TCR beta chain originates from a study of blood T cell repertoires in COVID-19. Study in general: Sites in the United States, Italy and Spain provided acute and convalescent COVID-19 samples. T cells, B-cell-depleted T cells, or PBMCs provided the cDNA or gDNA that served as material.

In the original processing: For nucleated cells, counts were estimated from reference gene primer amplification. Assay: immunoSEQ multiplex PCR; the TCRdb copy retains only in-frame clones and omits some. Clonal size and the V and J genes are those of that table, whereas D and trimming came from the DNA. The sample has approximately 160,000 clones; 80% to 90% are singletons. This receptor was taken from an elderly woman with acute or convalescent COVID-19. The material sequenced was peripheral blood.

The CDR3 loop is CASSLDRGGHGYTF. The CDR3 nucleotides are TGTGCCAGCAGCCTCGACAGGGGTGGCCATGGCTACACCTTC. The genes are TRBV7-3 and TRBJ1-2; TRBD1 agrees at 8 bases. In germline, CDR1 is SGHTA, CDR2 FQGTGA. Trimming at V came to 5 bases and at J to 6 bases, leaving 8 bases not matched to a gene. This CDR3 has 14 amino acids.